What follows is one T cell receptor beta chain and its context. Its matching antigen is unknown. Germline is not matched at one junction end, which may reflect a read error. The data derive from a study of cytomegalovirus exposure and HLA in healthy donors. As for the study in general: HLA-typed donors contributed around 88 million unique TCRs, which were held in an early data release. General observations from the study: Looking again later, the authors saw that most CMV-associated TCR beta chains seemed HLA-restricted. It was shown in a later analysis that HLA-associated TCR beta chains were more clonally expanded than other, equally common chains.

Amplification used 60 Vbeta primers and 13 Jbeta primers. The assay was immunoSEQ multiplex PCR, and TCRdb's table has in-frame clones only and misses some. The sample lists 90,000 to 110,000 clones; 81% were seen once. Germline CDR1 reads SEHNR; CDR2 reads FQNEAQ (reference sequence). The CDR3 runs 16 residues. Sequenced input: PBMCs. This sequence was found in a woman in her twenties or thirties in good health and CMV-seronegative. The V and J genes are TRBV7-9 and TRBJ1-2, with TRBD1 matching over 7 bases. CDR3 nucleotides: TGTTCCAGCAGCGCCCTTCGTAGTCAGGGGGGCTATGGCTACACCTTC. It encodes CSSSALRSQGGYGYTF. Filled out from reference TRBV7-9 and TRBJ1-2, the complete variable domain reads DTGVSQNPRHKITKRGQNVTFRCDPISEHNRLYWYRQTLGQGPEFLTYFQNEAQLEKSRLLSDRFSAERPKGSFSTLEIQRTEQGDSAMYLCSSSALRSQGGYGYTFGSGTRLTVV.